The 27 T cell receptor beta chains in this list originate from one sample, sequenced in a study of blood T cells in healthy people across ages. A second PCR of roughly 7 to 11 cycles used a sample-barcoded 5' primer and a J-beta primer mix. TCRdb ran MiXCR on the 5' RACE reads and lists one entry per CDR3 protein. In the table there are 850,000 to 950,000 distinct CDR3 sequences, about 30% of which are singletons. What was sequenced was blood. The receptors come from a woman aged 80 or over in good health.

This clonotype was picked up many times. V usage is TRBV4-3 and J usage is TRBJ2-1, with D possibly matching TRBD1 (6 bases). The CDR3 consists of 15 residues. The V end was cut by 0 bases, the J end by 7 bases, with 13 bases between. Germline CDR1 is LGHNA and CDR2 is YSLEER. Here the CDR3 DNA reads TGCGCCAGCAGCCAAGATGTCCTCAGGGGAAATGAGCAGTTCTTC. Its translation is CASSQDVLRGNEQFF.

This clonotype appeared many times. The chain joins TRBV6-1 to TRBJ1-5; 7 nucleotides align to TRBD1. The ends lost 7 bases at V and 5 bases at J; junction bases unmatched: 8. This CDR3 has 14 amino acids. In germline, CDR1 is MNHNS, CDR2 SASEGT. The CDR3 DNA sequence: TGTGCCAGCATGCGACAGGGCCTGGATCAGCCCCAGCATTTT. Protein: CASMRQGLDQPQHF.

This clonotype was seen more than once but under ten times. This rearrangement joins TRBV7-2 to TRBJ2-7, with TRBD1 identical over 11 bases. Germline assignment: CDR1 SGHTA and CDR2 FQGNSA. CDR3 length: 17 amino acids. V gave up 1 base and J gave up 7 bases; unmatched junction bases: 12. CDR3 amino acids: CASSLVFWGQGDNEQYF. The CDR3 DNA follows: TGTGCCAGCAGCTTAGTGTTTTGGGGACAGGGGGACAATGAGCAGTACTTC.

The V gene is TRBV7-2, the J gene TRBJ2-5; 11 bases line up with TRBD2. Germline V gene lookup returns CDR1 SGHTA and CDR2 FQGNSA. The CDR3 sequence is 16 residues long. J was trimmed by 0 bases and V by 2 bases; bases with no gene match: 2. The CDR3 sequence is CASSLTSGGYQETQYF. CDR3 in DNA: TGTGCCAGCAGCTTAACTAGCGGGGGATACCAAGAGACCCAGTACTTC.

In its sample, this clonotype was seen many times. The chain is built from TRBV16 and TRBJ2-3; 7 bases agree with TRBD1. Germline values: CDR1 KGHSY, CDR2 FQNENV. V lost 1 base to trimming and J lost 0 bases; unmatched junction nucleotides: 1. CDR3 length equals 15 residues. The CDR3 loop is CASSQWGQSTDTQYF. The CDR3 DNA is TGTGCCAGCAGCCAATGGGGACAGAGCACAGATACGCAGTATTTT.

V is TRBV2 and J is TRBJ1-1; 7 bases are a match to TRBD1. This CDR3 spans 15 amino acids. Germline CDR1 and CDR2: SNHLY and FYNNEI. The V and J ends lost 8 bases and 2 bases, in that order; junction bases with no gene match: 11. CDR3 DNA: TGTGCCAGCTCACAGTGGGGGACAGTTAACACTGAAGCTTTCTTT. Translating gives CASSQWGTVNTEAFF.

Comments on this clonotype: A read error may produce the germline difference seen at one junction end. The chain is built from TRBV11-3 and TRBJ1-2, with D perhaps TRBD1 (5 bases). CDR1 and CDR2 (germline): SGHNT, YENEEA. There are 15 residues in the CDR3. CDR3 sequence: CANSQGSSEGYGYTF. CDR3 DNA: TGTGCCAACAGCCAAGGGTCCTCCGAGGGGTATGGCTACACCTTC.

On this clonotype itself: This may come from a read error, since a much larger clone is one base off. The chain carries TRBV19 and TRBJ2-1; 9 nucleotides agree with TRBD2. CDR1 is LNHDA and CDR2 is SQIVND in the germline V gene (reference sequence). The CDR3 loop spans 15 amino acids. The CDR3 sequence: CASRSVSGGYNGQFF. DNA of the CDR3: TGTGCCAGTAGGTCCGTTAGCGGGGGTTACAATGGGCAGTTCTTC.

V and J are TRBV20-1 and TRBJ2-2; TRBD2 aligns across 12 bases. The germline gives CDR1 DFQATT, CDR2 SNEGSKA (reference sequence). CDR3 size: 15 residues. V lost 0 bases, J lost 6 bases, and 2 bases stayed unmatched. The CDR3 DNA reads TGCAGTGCTAGAGAGTCTAGCGGGGGGGCCGGGGAGCTGTTTTTT. It specifies CSARESSGGAGELFF.

The chain uses TRBV5-1 and TRBJ2-7; the D gene is possibly TRBD2 (5 bases). The V gene's germline CDR1 is SGHRS and CDR2 YFSETQ. The CDR3 is made up of 15 amino acids. The V end lost 2 bases, the J end lost 0 bases, and 12 bases lay between the germline ends. CDR3 bases: TGCGCCAGCAGCTTAGACGGGGTTTCCTCCTACGAGCAGTACTTC. It is translated as CASSLDGVSSYEQYF.

There are a few counts of this clonotype. V gene TRBV7-2 combines with J gene TRBJ1-5; tentative D call: TRBD1 (6 bases). V was trimmed by 5 bases and J by 1 base, leaving 18 bases between them. Germline V gene data show CDR1 as SGHTA and CDR2 as FQGNSA. The CDR3 runs to 17 residues. The CDR3 reads CASSLQGGGRSNQPQHF. The CDR3 DNA is TGTGCCAGCAGCCTCCAAGGCGGGGGGCGAAGCAATCAGCCCCAGCATTTT.

Worth noting for this clonotype: This could be a read error, since a much larger clone is one nucleotide away. The chain couples TRBV18 to TRBJ2-7; a weak D match, TRBD2 (5 bases). V lost 6 bases, J lost 6 bases, and 15 bases lay in between. The CDR3 covers 13 residues. Germline loops: CDR1 KGHSH, CDR2 LQKENI. CDR3 nucleotides: TGTGCCAGCTCCTCCTCCTCGGGGTGCGAGCAGTACTTC. This encodes CASSSSSGCEQYF. Looking up the rest from reference TRBV18 and TRBJ2-7 gives the full variable domain: NAGVMQNPRHLVRRRGQEARLRCSPMKGHSHVYWYRQLPEEGLKFMVYLQKENIIDESGMPKERFSAEFPKEGPSILRIQQVVRGDSAAYFCASSSSSGCEQYFGPGTRLTVT.

The chain has TRBV20-1 and TRBJ1-1; 8 bases fit TRBD1. Germline CDR1 DFQATT, CDR2 SNEGSKA (reference sequence). The CDR3 runs to 12 residues. V was clipped by 4 bases and J by 5 bases; unmatched bases: 3. CDR3 coding DNA: TGCAGTGCTACAGGGGGCGATACTGAAGCTTTCTTT. Protein product: CSATGGDTEAFF.

The table lists this clonotype with many counts. V usage is TRBV12-3 or TRBV12-4 and J usage is TRBJ2-1, with 9 positions matching TRBD2. The CDR3 is made up of 14 amino acids. The V gene end was trimmed by 7 bases and the J gene end by 3 bases; junction bases not matched to a gene: 4. This chain's CDR3 is CASNLAGYYNEQFF. The DNA of the CDR3 is TGTGCCAGCAACCTAGCGGGGTACTACAATGAGCAGTTCTTC.

This chain joins TRBV9 and TRBJ1-5; TRBD1 matches at 7 bases. V lost 0 bases to trimming and J lost 0 bases; unmatched junction nucleotides: 3. The CDR3 consists of 16 residues. Germline V gene lookup returns CDR1 SGDLS and CDR2 YYNGEE. The CDR3 region is CASSVEDRVSNQPQHF. As DNA, the CDR3 is TGTGCCAGCAGCGTAGAAGACAGGGTTAGCAATCAGCCCCAGCATTTT.

This clonotype was picked up many times. The chain has TRBV6-2 or TRBV6-3 and TRBJ2-7; tentative D call: TRBD2 (5 bases). Judging by the DNA end, TRBJ2-5 fits better; the J call may be wrong. Germline V CDR1 and CDR2: MNHEY, SVGEGT. There are 11 residues in the CDR3. The DNA of the CDR3 is TGTGCCAGCAGTCCCCGGGGGACCCAGTACTTC. Its translation is CASSPRGTQYF.

This clonotype was seen a few times. The chain recombines TRBV5-1 with TRBJ1-2, with 7 positions matching TRBD1. The CDR3 totals 17 residues. The germline V gene encodes CDR1 SGHRS and CDR2 YFSETQ. J lost 5 bases, V lost 0 bases, and 13 bases had no gene match. CDR3 bases: TGCGCCAGCAGCTTGGACTACACCCAACAGGGGAATTATGGCTACACCTTC. It specifies CASSLDYTQQGNYGYTF.

Ten or more counts support this clonotype. The rearrangement links TRBV12-3 or TRBV12-4 to TRBJ2-5, with unresolved D. V lost 3 bases and J lost 3, with 8 bases in between. The CDR3 sequence is 13 residues long. The CDR3 spells CASSFVGEETQYF. As DNA, the CDR3 is TGTGCCAGCAGTTTTGTGGGTGAAGAGACCCAGTACTTC.

This clonotype was seen more than once but under ten times. V gene TRBV2 combines with J gene TRBJ1-5, with 7 bases aligning to TRBD1. The CDR3 contains 14 residues. Per germline, CDR1 SNHLY and CDR2 FYNNEI. Trimming took 5 bases from V and 6 from J; bases not matched to a gene: 7. The CDR3 region is CASSRTGDGQPQHF. CDR3 sequence (DNA): TGTGCCAGCAGTCGTACAGGGGACGGTCAGCCCCAGCATTTT.

CDR3 protein: CASSGAGGPETQYF. The CDR3 bases are TGTGCCAGCAGCGGAGCGGGGGGGCCGGAGACCCAGTACTTC. The chain employs TRBV9 and TRBJ2-5; 10 bases are shared with TRBD2. The CDR3 is 14 residues long. J gave up 5 bases and V 3 bases, and 4 bases lay outside the gene matches. CDR1 is SGDLS, CDR2 YYNGEE, per germline.

In this sample, this clonotype turned up many times. The chain couples TRBV5-1 to TRBJ2-7; a weak D match, TRBD2 (5 bases). Germline CDR1 is SGHRS and CDR2 is YFSETQ. CDR3 length: 13 residues. Trimming pared 4 bases from V and 3 bases from J, leaving 11 bases between. The CDR3 reads CASSPTTSYEQYF. CDR3 bases: TGCGCCAGCAGCCCGACTACAAGCTACGAGCAGTACTTC.

On this clonotype itself: A much larger clone sits a single nucleotide away, making a read error possible. V and J are TRBV20-1 and TRBJ2-4, with D hard to call. There are 15 residues in the CDR3. Trimming shortened V by 6 bases and J by 3 bases, and 18 bases separated the two germline ends. CDR1 and CDR2 from the germline V gene are DFQATT and SNEGSKA (reference sequence). This chain's CDR3 is CSALPMIVGKNIQYF. The CDR3 region has the DNA TGCAGTGCACTCCCGATGATAGTTGGCAAAAACATTCAGTACTTC.

At least ten counts were recorded for this clonotype. The V gene is TRBV6-6, the J gene TRBJ2-1; 7 positions agree with TRBD2. Germline V gives CDR1 MNHNY, CDR2 SVGAGI (reference sequence). There are 13 residues in the CDR3. Trimming cost V 6 bases and J 8 bases; bases outside gene matches: 7. The chain's CDR3 is CASRPGGGDEQFF. The CDR3 coding sequence is TGTGCCAGCAGGCCGGGGGGAGGGGATGAGCAGTTCTTC.

The chain combines TRBV27 with TRBJ1-1, with unresolved D. V lost 4 bases and J 9 bases, leaving 21 bases between the germline ends. CDR1 is MNHEY, CDR2 SMNVEV, per germline (reference sequence). This CDR3 is 15 amino acids long. The CDR3: CASSSPGQVPGKAFF. CDR3 nucleotide sequence: TGTGCCAGCAGTTCGCCCGGGCAGGTCCCTGGGAAAGCTTTCTTT.

J is TRBJ1-2 and V is TRBV5-1; 7 positions agree with TRBD1. Trimming took 4 bases from V and 8 from J; bases not matched to a gene: 11. The CDR3 consists of 14 residues. Germline V lookup: CDR1 SGHRS, CDR2 YFSETQ. CDR3 sequence reads: CASSPTPGGVGYTF. CDR3 DNA: TGCGCCAGCAGCCCTACTCCAGGGGGTGTCGGCTACACCTTC.

The gene calls are TRBV12-3 or TRBV12-4 and TRBJ2-6; D not certain. With 7 bases removed from V and 3 bases from J, the gap between germline ends came to 22 bases. This CDR3 comprises 18 residues. CDR3 sequence (DNA): TGTGCCAGCACCAAGGGAACAGACGCCTCGCTTGGGGCCAACGTCCTGACTTTC. Translation: CASTKGTDASLGANVLTF.

Details on this clonotype: Being one base from a much bigger clone, this may be a read error. The CDR3 sequence: CASSYPDNEQYF. CDR3 sequence (DNA): TGTGCCAGCAGTTACCCGGACAATGAGCAGTACTTC. The V call is TRBV6-2 or TRBV6-3, the J call TRBJ2-5; D is possibly TRBD1 (5 bases). The CDR3 length is 12 residues. The germline V and J ends were trimmed by 2 bases and 11 bases, with 12 bases remaining between them. Per the germline V gene, CDR1 is MNHEY and CDR2 is SVGEGT.